A selection of T cell receptor beta chains follows, all from one sample in a study of T cells in Graves' hyperthyroidism and ophthalmopathy. One entry per CDR3 protein results from TCRdb running MiXCR on the multiplex PCR reads. The data show hundreds of thousands of distinct CDR3 sequences, roughly 46% seen once. Sequenced input: peripheral blood or thyroid tissue (not recorded which). Receptor source: an adult man with Graves' disease, either hyperthyroidism or ophthalmopathy (not recorded which). Both conserved end residues are part of each CDR3. The D gene is left open where the match is weak. Only part of the rows carry a size: once, few, many, or a class if the clone is expanded.

j_gene | v_gene | abundance | d_gene | CDR3aa | CDR3nt
TRBJ1-1 | TRBV29-1 | . | TRBD1 | CSVDSRAGTGERMNTEAFF | TGCAGCGTTGACTCCCGAGCCGGGACAGGGGAGAGAATGAACACTGAAGCTTTCTTT
TRBJ1-5 | TRBV2 | . | TRBD1 | CASMGTGGFGGQHGDF | TGTGCCAGCATGGGGACAGGGGGCTTCGGCGGCCAGCATGGGGATTTT
TRBJ1-1 | TRBV5-1 | few | . | CASSQETGATEAFF | TGCGCCAGCAGCCAAGAGACGGGGGCCACTGAAGCTTTCTTT
TRBJ1-3 | TRBV7-6 | many | . | CASSTSTGDSGNTIYF | TGTGCCAGCAGCACCTCGACAGGTGACTCTGGAAACACCATATATTTT
TRBJ2-7 | TRBV2 | . | TRBD2 | CASSEGTSIYEQYF | TGTGCCAGCAGTGAAGGGACTAGTATCTACGAGCAGTACTTC
TRBJ1-5 | TRBV29-1 | many | . | CSVAGHLNQPQHF | TGCAGCGTTGCGGGACACTTAAATCAGCCCCAGCATTTT
TRBJ1-5 | TRBV7-6 | . | . | CASSLERQDSNQPQHF | TGTGCCAGCAGCTTAGAACGACAGGATAGCAATCAGCCCCAGCATTTT
TRBJ2-5 | TRBV7-8 | many | . | CASSSRDGGETQYF | TGTGCCAGCAGCTCAAGGGACGGCGGGGAGACCCAGTACTTC
TRBJ1-6 | TRBV7-4 | large | . | CASSFEGGDLSNSPLHF | TGTGCCAGCAGCTTTGAGGGAGGGGATTTATCTAATTCACCCCTCCACTTT
TRBJ2-7 | TRBV19 | . | . | CASSIIGSYEQYF | TGTGCCAGTAGTATAATTGGCTCCTACGAGCAGTACTTC
TRBJ1-2 | TRBV29-1 | . | TRBD1 | CSVLQGPDPYGYTF | TGCAGCGTATTACAGGGGCCCGACCCCTATGGCTACACCTTC
TRBJ2-7 | TRBV7-9 | . | TRBD2 | CASSLVGSGVSYEQYF | TGTGCCAGCAGCTTAGTAGGTAGCGGGGTCTCCTACGAGCAGTACTTC
TRBJ1-6 | TRBV7-8 | . | . | CASSLGTAYYNSPLHF | TGTGCCAGCAGCTTAGGGACAGCCTACTATAATTCACCCCTCCACTTT
TRBJ1-3 | TRBV10-3 | . | . | CAISSTEVFGNTIYF | TGTGCCATCAGTTCTACAGAGGTCTTCGGAAACACCATATATTTT
TRBJ1-5 | TRBV7-2 | many | TRBD1 | CASTSTGVGSNQPQHF | TGTGCCAGCACCAGTACAGGGGTGGGTAGCAATCAGCCCCAGCATTTT
TRBJ1-1 | TRBV27 | . | . | CASSQAHPNTEAFF | TGTGCCAGCAGCCAAGCACACCCGAACACTGAAGCTTTCTTT
TRBJ1-1 | TRBV7-2 | few | . | CASSLGGLVTEAFF | TGTGCCAGCAGCTTGGGGGGTTTGGTCACTGAAGCTTTCTTT
TRBJ1-2 | TRBV6-5 | few | . | CASGIQGYGYTF | TGTGCCAGCGGAATTCAGGGATATGGCTACACCTTC
TRBJ2-5 | TRBV7-8 | many | . | CASSSGQETQYF | TGTGCCAGCAGCTCTGGCCAAGAGACCCAGTACTTC
TRBJ2-6 | TRBV20-1 | . | . | CSAREGTGANVLTF | TGCAGTGCTAGAGAGGGCACCGGGGCCAACGTCCTGACTTTC
TRBJ2-7 | TRBV19 | . | . | CASSTSRAKLYEQYF | TGTGCCAGTAGCACGTCCAGGGCCAAGTTGTACGAGCAGTACTTC
TRBJ2-7 | TRBV7-9 | many | TRBD1 | CASSLALRTGQYF | TGTGCCAGCAGCTTAGCGCTACGGACAGGGCAGTACTTC
TRBJ2-7 | TRBV7-2 | many | . | CASNPGQPYYEQYF | TGTGCCAGCAACCCTGGACAGCCATACTACGAGCAGTACTTC